This entry features one TCR beta chain sequence. Its antigen is currently not known. Base qualities are not provided; no much larger clone lies one nucleotide away. The same CDR3 can be traced to other DNA sequences in this sample. These data belong to a study of blood T cell repertoires in COVID-19 (dated by TCRdb to 2020 to 2022). In the study overall: Collaborator samples came from the United States, Italy and Spain and covered acute and convalescent phases of COVID-19. The prospective study material was composed of cDNA or gDNA derived from T cells, B-cell-depleted T cells, or PBMCs. The dataset comprised deeply sampled blood TCRbeta repertoires from subjects exposed to, actively infected with, or recovered from COVID-19. Nearly every sample came with metadata listing a de-identified subject ID, COVID-19 status, age in years and sex. The samples were drawn from two sources: the first 160 participants of the ongoing ImmuneRACE study, and 1,200 or so subjects contributed by 6 global collaborators. Where HLA class I and class II types were available, the types were taken from metadata supplied by the sample provider, not from assay-based typing. A freely available public database, intended as a resource for researchers studying the immune response to SARS-CoV-2, is where the repertoires were released.

Results the study describes overall, beyond this receptor: How much clinical and demographic metadata was included differed by source and by participant, and the metadata was provided uncurated.

Enrolling through a virtual design, the prospective study's participants ranged in age from roughly 18 to 90 years and lived across 20 to 30 United States geographic areas. In the prospective study, participants were assigned to cohorts based on the clinical history participants reported in a screening survey and a study questionnaire. Recovered participants in ImmuneRACE Cohort 3 were defined as having two consecutive negative NP/OP PCR tests, clearance from a healthcare professional, or resolution of symptoms. In the prospective study, whole blood, serum and a nasopharyngeal or oropharyngeal swab were collected from each participant by mobile phlebotomists. Prospective study participants could optionally give additional blood draws and questionnaires over an approximately 2-month period. Before DNA extraction, blood samples from the prospective study were shipped at room temperature or frozen.

TCRbeta CDR3 regions were amplified from genomic DNA using the immunoSEQ Assay, a bias-controlled multiplex PCR. The original pipeline was this. The number of nucleated cells in each sample was estimated from the amplification of reference gene primers within the assay. To quantify the absolute abundance of each unique TCRbeta CDR3 rearrangement, sequence reads were collapsed and filtered. For each sample, productive Simpson clonality was calculated as the square root of Simpson's diversity index across productive rearrangements. TCRdb took over this immuneACCESS table, retaining in-frame rearrangements with V and J assigned. Such tables are incomplete; in checked studies, under half of the missing clones stem from an unresolved V gene, and the remainder is unexplained. The V and J calls and clone size come from that table; D and trimming were worked out from the DNA. The sample table lists hundreds of thousands of clones, roughly 87% of them with a count of one. The top ten clonotypes cover 5.5% to 7% of the sample.

The TCR originated in a woman between 35 and 50 years old who had recovered from COVID-19. The sequenced sample consisted of PBMCs or T cells enriched from blood (not recorded which).

The CDR3 sequence is CASSIQRGAYNEQFF. The bases read TGTGCCAGTAGTATTCAGCGGGGCGCCTACAATGAGCAGTTCTTC. The chain employs TRBV19 and TRBJ2-1, with TRBD2 identical over 7 junction bases. V is cut back by 3 bases and J by 2 bases, with 4 bases in the junction unmatched. The germline V gene (reference sequence) supplies CDR1 LNHDA and CDR2 SQIVND. Its CDR3 holds 15 amino acids, cysteine through phenylalanine. The DNA shown is the 45-base CDR3, in frame from base 1. Full variable domain (CDR3 extended with the reference TRBV19 and TRBJ2-1 proteins): DGGITQSPKYLFRKEGQNVTLSCEQNLNHDAMYWYRQDPGQGLRLIYYSQIVNDFQKGDIAEGYSVSREKKESFPLTVTSAQKNPTAFYLCASSIQRGAYNEQFFGPGTRLTVL.